The present T cell receptor beta chain was sequenced within a study of metastatic and nonmetastatic thyroid tumors. Study information: Malignant and benign thyroid patients had repertoires compared in peripheral blood and tumor or nodule tissue.

This CDR3 comprises 16 residues. Trimming cost V 5 bases and J 2 bases; bases outside gene matches: 6. As processed by the authors: Differences in CDR3 between clinicopathological groups were drawn on to build a classifier intended to discriminate distant-metastatic papillary thyroid cancer patients. TCRdb re-clonotyped the PCR reads through MiXCR. TCRdb's processing, not the study's, gives the V and J calls here. This sample carries 35,000 to 55,000 clones, approximately 3% of them seen once, and the ten largest clones take 7.5% to 10%. Study findings and constraints: The study reportedly found significantly higher TCR beta diversity in malignant thyroid tumors than benign nodules, in blood and tumor.

This clone has a count of ten or more. Its specificity is unknown. No patient received treatment before thyroid surgery. This receptor was obtained from a female donor with papillary thyroid cancer or a benign thyroid nodule (not recorded which). Some clones in this sample may be carry-over from other donors' samples. The sample taken for sequencing was blood. The V call is TRBV12-3 or TRBV12-4, the J call TRBJ2-7; the match to TRBD2 covers 13 bases. CDR3 sequence reads: CASSAFGTSGTYEQYF. Here the CDR3 DNA reads TGTGCCAGCAGTGCTTTCGGGACTAGCGGGACCTACGAGCAGTACTTC.